This TCR beta chain was sequenced during a study of type 1 regulatory T cells (dated by TCRdb to the early 2020s). Regarding the research as a whole: The study characterized an in vitro protocol that generated a Tr1-enriched, alloantigen-specific CD4 T cell product named T-allo10. Patients with hematological malignancies who were receiving allogeneic hematopoietic stem cell transplantation were the group in which T-allo10 was being clinically evaluated.

V is pruned by 3 bases and J by 6 bases, leaving 8 bases of the junction without a gene match. From the cysteine through the phenylalanine, the CDR3 covers 16 amino acids. Only the CDR3 DNA stays, 48 bases, in frame from base 1. According to the germline V gene, CDR1 reads SGHRS and CDR2 reads YFSETQ. General conclusions and limits of the study: Compared with non-Tr1 cells, Tr1 cells had a TCR repertoire that was more restricted, a finding the study read as clonal expansion induced by alloantigen.

About this clonotype: Its binding antigen is unknown. No per-base quality is available; no much larger clone lies one base away.

For sequencing, an Illumina MiSeq was employed. TCRdb trimmed public reads at Q25 via fastp, called clones via MiXCR and kept in-frame beta chains. Every CDR3 protein is listed once, alongside the most common genes and DNA of its rows. For this sample there are about 60,000 distinct CDR3 sequences; over 50% appear just once. The ten largest make up 1.5% to 2% of the sample. Source material: cultured non-Tr1 T cells, either the whole culture or a sorted T cell fraction (not recorded which). The cell subset or site label, read with the paper, signifies: non-Tr1 population from the T-allo10 product. The chain employs TRBV5-1 and TRBJ2-3, and 12 junction bases match TRBD2. This receptor was identified in a human donor in good health. The CDR3 region has the sequence CASSSRTSGIGDTQYF. The bases read TGCGCCAGCAGCTCCCGGACTAGCGGGATAGGGGATACGCAGTATTTT.